The sequence of this TCR beta chain was determined in a study of T-cell memory formation after mild COVID-19. Study-wide results and limits: Among CD4+ contracting clones, most were CM and EM, and CD8+ ones EMRA.

Trimming cost V 0 bases and J 5 bases, with 13 bases left between them. Germline assignment: CDR1 MGHRA and CDR2 YSYEKL. This CDR3 spans 15 amino acids. Concerning this clonotype: Its target is unknown.

From the 5' RACE reads, TCRdb called clonotypes with MiXCR, one entry per CDR3 protein. The repertoire includes some 180,000 distinct CDR3 sequences, around 13% of them detected once, and 3.3% sits in the top ten. This TCR came from a man aged 18-30 years who had mild COVID-19 (a few samples of this study predate the infection). Cell type and time point are not known. The sample was PBMCs or a T cell subset sorted from them (not recorded which). This chain links TRBV4-1 with TRBJ1-1; possibly TRBD1 for D (6 bases). DNA of the CDR3: TGCGCCAGCAGCCAAGAGGTGGGGGGCGCGACTGAAGCTTTCTTT. The encoded protein is CASSQEVGGATEAFF.